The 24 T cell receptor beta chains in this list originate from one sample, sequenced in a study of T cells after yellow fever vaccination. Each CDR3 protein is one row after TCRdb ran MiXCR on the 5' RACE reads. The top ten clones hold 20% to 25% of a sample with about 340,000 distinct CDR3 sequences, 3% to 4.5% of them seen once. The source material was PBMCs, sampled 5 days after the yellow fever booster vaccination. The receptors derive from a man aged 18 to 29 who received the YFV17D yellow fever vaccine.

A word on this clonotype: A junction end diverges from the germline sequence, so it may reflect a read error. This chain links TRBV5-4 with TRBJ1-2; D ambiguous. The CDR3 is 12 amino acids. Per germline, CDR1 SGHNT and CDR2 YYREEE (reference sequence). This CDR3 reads CASSLDVREALF. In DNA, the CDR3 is TGTGCCAGCAGCTTGGATGTTCGTGAGGCTCTCTTC. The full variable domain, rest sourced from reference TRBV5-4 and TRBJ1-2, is ETGVTQSPTHLIKTRGQQVTLRCSSQSGHNTVSWYQQALGQGPQFIFQYYREEENGRGNFPPRFSGLQFPNYSSELNVNALELDDSALYLCASSLDVREALFGSGTRLTVV.

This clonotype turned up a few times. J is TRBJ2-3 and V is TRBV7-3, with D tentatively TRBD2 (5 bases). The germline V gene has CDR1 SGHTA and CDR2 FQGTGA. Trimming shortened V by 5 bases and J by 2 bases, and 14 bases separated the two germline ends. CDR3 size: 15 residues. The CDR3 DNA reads TGTGCCAGCAGCCTGACTATGGGAGCCACAGATACGCAGTATTTT. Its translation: CASSLTMGATDTQYF.

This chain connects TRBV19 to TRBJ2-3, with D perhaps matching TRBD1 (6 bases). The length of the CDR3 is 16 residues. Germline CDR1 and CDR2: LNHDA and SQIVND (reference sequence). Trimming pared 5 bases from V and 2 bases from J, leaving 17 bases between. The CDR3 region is CASSPTPQGHTDTQYF. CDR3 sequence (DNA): TGTGCCAGTAGTCCTACCCCACAGGGTCACACAGATACGCAGTATTTT.

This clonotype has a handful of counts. The CDR3 protein is CASSLDGQTLAVQYV. DNA of the CDR3: TGTGCCAGCAGCTTGGATGGACAGACCCTAGCCGTGCAGTACGTC. The chain couples TRBV5-4 to TRBJ2-7, with a tentative D call TRBD1 (6 bases). Germline lookup yields CDR1 SGHNT and CDR2 YYREEE (reference sequence). The CDR3 totals 15 residues. V was clipped by 0 bases and J by 9 bases, with 19 bases between them.

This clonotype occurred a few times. This CDR3 is CASSLARFPTPYEQYF. CDR3 DNA: TGCGCCAGCAGCTTGGCGCGGTTTCCGACTCCTTACGAGCAGTACTTC. The rearrangement joins TRBV5-1 to TRBJ2-7; D ambiguous. Germline V gene lookup returns CDR1 SGHRS and CDR2 YFSETQ. There are 16 residues in the CDR3. Trimming removed 0 bases from V and 4 bases from J, with 17 bases in between.

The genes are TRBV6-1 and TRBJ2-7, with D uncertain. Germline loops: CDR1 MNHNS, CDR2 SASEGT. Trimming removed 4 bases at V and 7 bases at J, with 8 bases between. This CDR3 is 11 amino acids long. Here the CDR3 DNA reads TGTGCCAGCAGTGGAATGAGGGAGCAGTACGTC. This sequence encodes CASSGMREQYV.

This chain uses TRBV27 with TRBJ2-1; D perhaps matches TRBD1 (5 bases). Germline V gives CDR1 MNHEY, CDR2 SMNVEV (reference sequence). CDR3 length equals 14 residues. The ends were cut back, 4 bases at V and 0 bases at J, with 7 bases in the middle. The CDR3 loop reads CASSYTGSYNEQFF. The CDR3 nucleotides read TGTGCCAGCAGTTATACAGGCTCCTACAATGAGCAGTTCTTC.

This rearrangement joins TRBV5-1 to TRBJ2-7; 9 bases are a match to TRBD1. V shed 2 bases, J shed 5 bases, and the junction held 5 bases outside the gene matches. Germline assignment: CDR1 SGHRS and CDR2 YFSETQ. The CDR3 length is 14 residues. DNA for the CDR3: TGCGCCAGCAGCTTACGGACAGGGGACGACGAGCAGTACTTC. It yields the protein CASSLRTGDDEQYF.

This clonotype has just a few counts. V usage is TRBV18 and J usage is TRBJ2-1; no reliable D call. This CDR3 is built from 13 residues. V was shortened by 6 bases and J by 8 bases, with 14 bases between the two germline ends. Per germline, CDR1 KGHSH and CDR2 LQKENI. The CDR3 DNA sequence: TGTGCCAGCTCCGCGCCGGGCTTGGATGAGCAGTTCTTC. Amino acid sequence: CASSAPGLDEQFF.

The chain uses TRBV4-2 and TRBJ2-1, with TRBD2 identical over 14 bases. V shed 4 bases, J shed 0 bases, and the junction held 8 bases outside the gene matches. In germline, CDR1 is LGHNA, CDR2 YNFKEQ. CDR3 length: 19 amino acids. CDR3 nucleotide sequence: TGTGCCAGCAGCCCCCCAGGACTAGCGGGGGGACTCTCCTACAATGAGCAGTTCTTC. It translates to CASSPPGLAGGLSYNEQFF.

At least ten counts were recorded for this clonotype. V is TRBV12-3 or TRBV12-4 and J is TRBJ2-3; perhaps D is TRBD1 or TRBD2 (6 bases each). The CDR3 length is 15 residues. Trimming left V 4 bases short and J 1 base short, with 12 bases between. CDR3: CASSSRGGGTDTQYF. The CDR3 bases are TGTGCCAGCAGTTCCAGGGGAGGAGGCACAGATACGCAGTATTTT.

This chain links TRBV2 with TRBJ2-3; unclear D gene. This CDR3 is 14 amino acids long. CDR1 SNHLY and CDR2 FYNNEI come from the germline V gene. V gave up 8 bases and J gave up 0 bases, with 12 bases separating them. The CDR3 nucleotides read TGTGCCAGCGCGGATCTCGTTAGCACAGATACGCAGTATTTT. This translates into CASADLVSTDTQYF.

This CDR3 reads CASSQARSVGNQPQHF. The CDR3 nucleotides read TGTGCCAGCAGCCAAGCCAGGTCGGTGGGCAATCAGCCCCAGCATTTT. The chain couples TRBV3-1 to TRBJ1-5; D gene uncertain. Germline lookup yields CDR1 LGHDT and CDR2 YNNKEL (reference sequence). The CDR3 runs 16 residues. V was clipped by 1 base and J by 2 bases, with 12 bases between them.

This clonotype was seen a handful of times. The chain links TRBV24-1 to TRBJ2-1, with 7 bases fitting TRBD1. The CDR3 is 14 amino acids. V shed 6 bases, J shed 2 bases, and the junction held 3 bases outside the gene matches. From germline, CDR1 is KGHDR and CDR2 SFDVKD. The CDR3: CATSTGDTYNEQFF. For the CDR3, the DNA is TGTGCCACCAGTACAGGGGACACCTACAATGAGCAGTTCTTC.

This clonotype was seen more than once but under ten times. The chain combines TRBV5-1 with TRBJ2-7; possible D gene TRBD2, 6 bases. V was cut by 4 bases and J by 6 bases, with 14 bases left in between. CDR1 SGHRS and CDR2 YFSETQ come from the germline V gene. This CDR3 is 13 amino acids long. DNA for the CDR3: TGCGCCAGCAGCCCGGTGACTAGGGGCGAGCAGTACTTC. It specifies CASSPVTRGEQYF.

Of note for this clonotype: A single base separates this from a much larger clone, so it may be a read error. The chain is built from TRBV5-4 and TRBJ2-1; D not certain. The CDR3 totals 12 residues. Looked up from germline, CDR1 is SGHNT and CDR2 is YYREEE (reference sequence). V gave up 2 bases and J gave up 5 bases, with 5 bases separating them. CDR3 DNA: TGTGCCAGCAGCTTTGGGGACAATGAGCAGTTCTTC. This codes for CASSFGDNEQFF.

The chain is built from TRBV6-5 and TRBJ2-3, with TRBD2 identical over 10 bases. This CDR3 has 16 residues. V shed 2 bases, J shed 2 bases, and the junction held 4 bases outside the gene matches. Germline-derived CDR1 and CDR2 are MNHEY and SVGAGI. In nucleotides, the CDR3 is TGTGCCAGCAGTTACCTAGCGGGGGCCTACACAGATACGCAGTATTTT. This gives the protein CASSYLAGAYTDTQYF.

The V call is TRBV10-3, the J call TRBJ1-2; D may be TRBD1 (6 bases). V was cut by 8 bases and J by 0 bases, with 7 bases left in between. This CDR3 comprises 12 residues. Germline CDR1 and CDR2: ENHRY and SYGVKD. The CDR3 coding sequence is TGTGCCATCGGGGACACTAACTATGGCTACACCTTC. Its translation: CAIGDTNYGYTF.

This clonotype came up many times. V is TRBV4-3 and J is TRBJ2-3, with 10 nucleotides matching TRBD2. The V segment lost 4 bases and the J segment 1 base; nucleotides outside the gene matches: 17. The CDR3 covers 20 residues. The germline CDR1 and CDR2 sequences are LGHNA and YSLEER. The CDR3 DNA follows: TGCGCCAGCAGCCCCGTTTCGGGAACTAGCGGGGTTAGGGGCACAGATACGCAGTATTTT. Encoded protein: CASSPVSGTSGVRGTDTQYF.

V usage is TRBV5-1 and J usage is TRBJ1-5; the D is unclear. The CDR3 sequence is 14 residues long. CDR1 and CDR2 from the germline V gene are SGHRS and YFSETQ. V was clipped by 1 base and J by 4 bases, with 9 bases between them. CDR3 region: CASSLYGANQPQHF. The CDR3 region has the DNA TGCGCCAGCAGCTTGTATGGAGCGAATCAGCCCCAGCATTTT.

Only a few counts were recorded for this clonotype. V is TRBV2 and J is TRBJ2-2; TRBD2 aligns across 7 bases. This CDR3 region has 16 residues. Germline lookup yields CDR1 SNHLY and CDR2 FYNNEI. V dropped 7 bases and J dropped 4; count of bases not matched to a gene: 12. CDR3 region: CASMMRGAGSTGELFF. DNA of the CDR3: TGTGCCAGCATGATGAGAGGAGCGGGGAGCACCGGGGAGCTGTTTTTT.

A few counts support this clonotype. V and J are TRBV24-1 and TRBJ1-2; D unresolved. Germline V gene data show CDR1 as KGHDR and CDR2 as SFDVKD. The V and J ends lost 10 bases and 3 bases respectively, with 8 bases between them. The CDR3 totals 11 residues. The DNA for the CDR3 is TGTGCCACGAGTAGTGACTATGGCTACACCTTC. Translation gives CATSSDYGYTF.

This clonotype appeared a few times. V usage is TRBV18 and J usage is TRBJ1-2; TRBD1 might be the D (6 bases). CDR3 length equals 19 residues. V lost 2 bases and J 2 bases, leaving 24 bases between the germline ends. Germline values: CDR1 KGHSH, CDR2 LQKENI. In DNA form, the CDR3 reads TGTGCCAGCTCACCAGAAGCAGGGGCCGCTCAAAACGGCAACTATGGCTACACCTTC. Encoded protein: CASSPEAGAAQNGNYGYTF.

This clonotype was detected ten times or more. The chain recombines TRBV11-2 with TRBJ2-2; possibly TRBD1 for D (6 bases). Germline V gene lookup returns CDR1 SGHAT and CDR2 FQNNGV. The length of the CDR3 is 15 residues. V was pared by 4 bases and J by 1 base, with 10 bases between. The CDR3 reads CASSSGVLNTGELFF. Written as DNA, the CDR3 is TGTGCCAGCAGCTCAGGGGTTCTGAACACCGGGGAGCTGTTTTTT.